The 19 T cell receptor beta chains below come from one sample, sequenced in a study of T cell changes during pregnancy in multiple sclerosis. Profiled with immunoSEQ multiplex PCR; TCRdb holds only in-frame clones, not every one. Among approximately 49,000 clones listed, around 91% were seen once. The specimen was peripheral blood, collected after pregnancy. The source of these receptors is a female donor in good health, enrolled as a control in a pregnancy study.

V is TRBV29-1 and J is TRBJ2-1; 11 positions agree with TRBD2. Germline-derived CDR1 and CDR2 are SQVTM and ANQGSEA. The CDR3 is 13 amino acids. The ends lost 7 bases at V and 5 bases at J; junction bases unmatched: 4. As DNA, the CDR3 is TGCAGCGCCGGGACTAGCGGAAACAATGAGCAGTTCTTC. It specifies CSAGTSGNNEQFF.

This rearrangement joins TRBV2 to TRBJ2-5; maybe TRBD1 (5 bases). The V gene's germline CDR1 is SNHLY and CDR2 FYNNEI. V lost 7 bases to trimming and J lost 1 base, with 10 bases between them. This CDR3 spans 13 amino acids. CDR3 residues: CASISGFQETQYF. In nucleotides, the CDR3 is TGTGCCAGCATTTCAGGGTTCCAAGAGACCCAGTACTTC.

The rearrangement joins TRBV6-5 to TRBJ1-6; D is unresolved. This CDR3 contains 16 residues. V lost 2 bases, J lost 6 bases, and 14 bases lay in between. Germline V gene lookup returns CDR1 MNHEY and CDR2 SVGAGI. The CDR3 DNA sequence: TGTGCCAGCAGTTACGACTTCAATTCGGGTAATTCACCCCTCCACTTT. Translation: CASSYDFNSGNSPLHF.

The chain joins TRBV4-2 to TRBJ2-1; 7 nucleotides align to TRBD1. CDR1 and CDR2 from the germline V gene are LGHNA and YNFKEQ. The CDR3 covers 16 residues. V trimming: 1 base; J trimming: 7 bases; junction bases outside the gene matches: 10. CDR3 sequence: CASSQGGRGSENEQFF. DNA for the CDR3: TGTGCCAGCAGCCAAGGCGGCAGGGGGTCTGAGAATGAGCAGTTCTTC.

The V call is TRBV19, the J call TRBJ1-6, with D possibly TRBD1 on 5 matching bases. Trimming removed 7 bases at V and 0 bases at J, with 10 bases between. The length of the CDR3 is 15 residues. The germline V gene encodes CDR1 LNHDA and CDR2 SQIVND (reference sequence). The CDR3 loop is CASKFGASYNSPLHF. The CDR3 bases are TGTGCCAGTAAATTTGGGGCCTCCTATAATTCACCCCTCCACTTT.

V gene TRBV28 combines with J gene TRBJ1-4, with D possibly being TRBD1 (5 bases). The length of the CDR3 is 15 residues. The V and J ends lost 4 bases and 8 bases respectively, with 17 bases between them. The germline gives CDR1 MDHEN, CDR2 SYDVKM. CDR3 sequence (DNA): TGTGCCAGCAGTTCCCGGGCAGGGCTGAACGAAAAACTGTTTTTT. Its protein is CASSSRAGLNEKLFF.

J is TRBJ1-4 and V is TRBV6-4; possible D gene TRBD1, 5 bases. Trimming pared 2 bases from V and 8 bases from J, leaving 12 bases between. Germline V gives CDR1 MRHNA, CDR2 SNTAGT. The length of the CDR3 is 14 residues. For the CDR3, the DNA is TGTGCCAGCAGTGACGGCGGGGCGGGAGAAAAACTGTTTTTT. Amino acid sequence: CASSDGGAGEKLFF.

This chain connects TRBV6-1 to TRBJ1-3; D possibly corresponds to TRBD1 (6 bases). The CDR3 covers 19 residues. V gave up 2 bases and J gave up 0 bases, with 20 bases separating them. In germline, CDR1 is MNHNS, CDR2 SASEGT. The CDR3 reads CASSEKAFTGIVSGNTIYF. The CDR3 nucleotides read TGTGCCAGCAGTGAAAAGGCATTCACAGGGATAGTCTCTGGAAACACCATATATTTT.

The rearrangement joins TRBV7-6 to TRBJ2-3, with 9 positions matching TRBD2. In germline, CDR1 is SGHVS, CDR2 FNYEAQ. V shed 1 base and J 2 bases; nucleotides not matched to a gene: 7. The CDR3 runs 17 residues. The CDR3 DNA reads TGTGCCAGCAGCTTAGAATGGGCGGGGGGGTACACAGATACGCAGTATTTT. This codes for CASSLEWAGGYTDTQYF.

This clone has just one count. The chain combines TRBV18 with TRBJ1-2; possible D gene TRBD1, 5 bases. This CDR3 spans 15 amino acids. The ends were cut back, 3 bases at V and 5 bases at J, with 16 bases in the middle. Germline V lookup: CDR1 KGHSH, CDR2 LQKENI. The CDR3: CASSPGGDLRYGYTF. The CDR3 nucleotides are TGTGCCAGCTCACCGGGGGGGGATCTACGGTATGGCTACACCTTC.

This chain connects TRBV28 to TRBJ1-1; 7 nucleotides line up with TRBD1. The CDR3 totals 12 residues. Germline V gives CDR1 MDHEN, CDR2 SYDVKM. Germline trimming cut 10 bases from V and 5 bases from J; bases unmatched to any gene: 7. CDR3 loop: CATSTGLTEAFF. CDR3 nucleotide sequence: TGTGCCACCTCGACAGGGCTAACTGAAGCTTTCTTT.

The chain links TRBV4-2 to TRBJ2-1, with a possible D match to TRBD2 (7 bases). V lost 0 bases, J lost 10 bases, and 19 bases lay in between. Germline V gives CDR1 LGHNA, CDR2 YNFKEQ. The length of the CDR3 is 16 residues. The CDR3 DNA reads as TGTGCCAGCAGCCAAGAATGGGGCGGGGGCTACTCGGAGCAGTTCTTC. Its translation is CASSQEWGGGYSEQFF.

The table lists this clone with a count of one. The V gene is TRBV27, the J gene TRBJ1-1, with TRBD1 matching 7 bases. After removal of 6 bases from V and 10 bases from J, the junction contained 8 bases not matched to a gene. The CDR3 is 12 amino acids. Germline assignment: CDR1 MNHEY and CDR2 SMNVEV (reference sequence). The CDR3 loop is CASSQGVGGAFF. The CDR3, as DNA: TGTGCCAGCAGCCAGGGGGTAGGTGGAGCTTTCTTT.

This chain joins TRBV29-1 and TRBJ2-7; TRBD1 might be the D (6 bases). Germline CDR1 is SQVTM and CDR2 is ANQGSEA. The CDR3 runs 12 residues. V lost 7 bases and J lost 5, with 15 bases in between. The CDR3 protein is CSGLQGLNEQYF. CDR3 DNA: TGCAGCGGCCTCCAGGGGCTTAACGAGCAGTACTTC.

CDR3: CASSKEWESSEQYF. The CDR3 DNA sequence: TGCGCCAGCAGTAAGGAGTGGGAGTCTTCCGAGCAGTACTTC. The chain carries TRBV5-1 and TRBJ2-7; D is possibly TRBD2 (5 bases). This CDR3 has 14 residues. The V end was cut by 5 bases, the J end by 6 bases, with 18 bases between. CDR1 and CDR2 from the germline V gene are SGHRS and YFSETQ.

The chain is built from TRBV6-5 and TRBJ1-3; D ambiguous. V gave up 0 bases and J gave up 3 bases, with 9 bases separating them. This CDR3 contains 15 residues. Germline V gene sequence: CDR1 MNHEY, CDR2 SVGAGI. For the CDR3, the DNA is TGTGCCAGCAGTTACTCTCCTCCCGGTGGAAACACCATATATTTT. Translation gives CASSYSPPGGNTIYF.

The V gene is TRBV7-6, the J gene TRBJ1-6, with 12 bases matching TRBD1. CDR1 and CDR2 from the germline V gene are SGHVS and FNYEAQ. J gave up 8 bases and V 3 bases, and 5 bases lay outside the gene matches. This CDR3 spans 16 amino acids. In DNA form, the CDR3 reads TGTGCCAGCAGCTTCGGGACAGGGGGCTTGGATTCACCCCTCCACTTT. Its protein product is CASSFGTGGLDSPLHF.

The chain combines TRBV4-1 with TRBJ1-2, with 12 bases aligning to TRBD1. Germline CDR1 MGHRA, CDR2 YSYEKL. V shed 0 bases and J 4 bases; nucleotides not matched to a gene: 9. This CDR3 spans 18 amino acids. The CDR3 protein is CASSQEALGQGAGYGYTF. The CDR3 DNA is TGCGCCAGCAGCCAAGAGGCCTTGGGACAGGGGGCCGGCTATGGCTACACCTTC.

This clone is judged medium-sized. J is TRBJ1-1 and V is TRBV10-3; perhaps TRBD1 as D (5 bases). The CDR3 covers 14 residues. With 3 bases removed from V and 4 bases from J, the gap between germline ends came to 12 bases. Germline loops: CDR1 ENHRY, CDR2 SYGVKD. CDR3 in amino acids: CAISEGEESTEAFF. CDR3 nucleotide sequence: TGTGCCATCAGTGAAGGGGAAGAGAGCACTGAAGCTTTCTTT.